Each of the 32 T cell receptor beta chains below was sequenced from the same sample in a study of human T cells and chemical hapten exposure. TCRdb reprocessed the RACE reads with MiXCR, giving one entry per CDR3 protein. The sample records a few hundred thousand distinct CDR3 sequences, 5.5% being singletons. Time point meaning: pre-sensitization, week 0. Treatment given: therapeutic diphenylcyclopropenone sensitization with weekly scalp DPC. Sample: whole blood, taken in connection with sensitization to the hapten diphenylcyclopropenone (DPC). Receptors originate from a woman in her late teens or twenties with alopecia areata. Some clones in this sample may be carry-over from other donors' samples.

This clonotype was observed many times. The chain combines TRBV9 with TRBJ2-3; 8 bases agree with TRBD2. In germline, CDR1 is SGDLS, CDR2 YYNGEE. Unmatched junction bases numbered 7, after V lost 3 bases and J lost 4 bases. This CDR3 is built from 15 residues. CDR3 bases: TGTGCCAGCAGCGATCCGAGCGGGGGCCCAGATACGCAGTATTTT. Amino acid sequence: CASSDPSGGPDTQYF. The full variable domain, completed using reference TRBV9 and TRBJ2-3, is DSGVTQTPKHLITATGQRVTLRCSPRSGDLSVYWYQQSLDQGLQFLIQYYNGEERAKGNILERFSAQQFPDLHSELNLSSLELGDSALYFCASSDPSGGPDTQYFGPGTRLTVL.

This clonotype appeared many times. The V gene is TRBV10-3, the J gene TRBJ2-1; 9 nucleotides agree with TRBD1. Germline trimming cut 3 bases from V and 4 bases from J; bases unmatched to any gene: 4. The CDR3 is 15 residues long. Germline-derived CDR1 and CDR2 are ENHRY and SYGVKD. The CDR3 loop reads CAISDPGQGYNEQFF. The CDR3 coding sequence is TGTGCCATCAGTGATCCGGGACAGGGTTACAATGAGCAGTTCTTC.

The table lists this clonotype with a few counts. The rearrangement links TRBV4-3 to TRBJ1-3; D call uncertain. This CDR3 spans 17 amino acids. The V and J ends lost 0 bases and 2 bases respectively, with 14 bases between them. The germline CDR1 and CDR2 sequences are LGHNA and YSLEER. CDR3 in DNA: TGCGCCAGCAGCCAAGAAGGACCAGGCCACGCTGGAAACACCATATATTTT. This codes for CASSQEGPGHAGNTIYF.

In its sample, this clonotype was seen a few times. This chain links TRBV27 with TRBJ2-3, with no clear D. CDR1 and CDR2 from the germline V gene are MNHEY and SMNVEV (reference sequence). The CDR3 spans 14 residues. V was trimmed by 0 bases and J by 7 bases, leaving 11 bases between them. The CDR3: CASSLSRTENTQYF. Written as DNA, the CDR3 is TGTGCCAGCAGTTTATCCCGGACGGAAAATACGCAGTATTTT.

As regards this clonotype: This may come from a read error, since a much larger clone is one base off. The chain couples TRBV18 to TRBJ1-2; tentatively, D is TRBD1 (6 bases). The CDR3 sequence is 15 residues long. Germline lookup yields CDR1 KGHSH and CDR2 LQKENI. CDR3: CASSPPGQYNYGFTF. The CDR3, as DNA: TGTGCCAGCTCACCGCCCGGACAGTATAACTATGGCTTCACCTTC.

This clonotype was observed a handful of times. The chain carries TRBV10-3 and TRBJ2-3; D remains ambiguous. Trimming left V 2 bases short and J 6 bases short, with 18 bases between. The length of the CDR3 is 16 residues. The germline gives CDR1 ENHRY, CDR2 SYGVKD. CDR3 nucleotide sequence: TGTGCCATCAGTGAGAGGCAGATAGGGCTCGGGGATACGCAGTATTTT. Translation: CAISERQIGLGDTQYF.

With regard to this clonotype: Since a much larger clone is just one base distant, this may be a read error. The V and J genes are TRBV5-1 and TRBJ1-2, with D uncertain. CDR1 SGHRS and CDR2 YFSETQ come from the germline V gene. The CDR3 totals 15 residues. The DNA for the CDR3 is TGCGCCTGCAGCTTGGACGCGGGAGCTAACTATGGCTACACCTTC. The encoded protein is CACSLDAGANYGYTF.

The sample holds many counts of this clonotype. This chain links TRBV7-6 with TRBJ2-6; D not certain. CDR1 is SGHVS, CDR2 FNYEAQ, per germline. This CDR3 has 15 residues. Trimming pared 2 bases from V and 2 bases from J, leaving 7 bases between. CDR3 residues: CASSLFTAGANVLTF. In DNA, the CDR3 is TGTGCCAGCAGCTTATTCACAGCTGGGGCCAACGTCCTGACTTTC.

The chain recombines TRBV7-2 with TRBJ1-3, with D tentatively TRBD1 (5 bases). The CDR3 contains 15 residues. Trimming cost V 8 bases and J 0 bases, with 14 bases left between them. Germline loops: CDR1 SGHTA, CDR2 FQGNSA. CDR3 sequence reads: CASLGTGSSGNTIYF. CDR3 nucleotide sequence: TGTGCCAGCTTGGGGACGGGAAGCTCTGGAAACACCATATATTTT. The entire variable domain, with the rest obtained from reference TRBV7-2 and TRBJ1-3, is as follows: GAGVSQSPSNKVTEKGKDVELRCDPISGHTALYWYRQSLGQGLEFLIYFQGNSAPDKSGLPSDRFSAERTGGSVSTLTIQRTQQEDSAVYLCASLGTGSSGNTIYFGEGSWLTVV.

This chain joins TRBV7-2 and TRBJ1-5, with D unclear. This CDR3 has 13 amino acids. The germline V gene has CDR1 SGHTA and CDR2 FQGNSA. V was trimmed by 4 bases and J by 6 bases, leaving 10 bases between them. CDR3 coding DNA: TGTGCCAGCAGCTCTCAAACGGCTCAGCCCCAGCATTTT. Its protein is CASSSQTAQPQHF.

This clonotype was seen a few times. The CDR3 loop is CASTLYNEQFF. In nucleotides, the CDR3 is TGTGCCAGCACCCTATACAATGAGCAGTTCTTC. The V and J genes are TRBV12-3 or TRBV12-4 and TRBJ2-1; no definite D call. Deletions cut 7 bases from V and 4 bases from J, with 5 bases between. The CDR3 runs 11 residues.

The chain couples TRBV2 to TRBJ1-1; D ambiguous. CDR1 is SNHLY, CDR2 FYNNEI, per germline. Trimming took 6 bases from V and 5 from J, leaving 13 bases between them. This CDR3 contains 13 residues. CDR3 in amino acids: CASSPLEETEAFF. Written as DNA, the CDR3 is TGTGCCAGCAGCCCCTTAGAAGAGACTGAAGCTTTCTTT.

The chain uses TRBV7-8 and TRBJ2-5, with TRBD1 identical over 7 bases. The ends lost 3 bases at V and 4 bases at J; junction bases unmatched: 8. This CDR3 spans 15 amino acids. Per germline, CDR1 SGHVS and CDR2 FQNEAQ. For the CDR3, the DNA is TGTGCCAGCAGCTTCGACAGGGCCCCCCGAGAGACCCAGTACTTC. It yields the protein CASSFDRAPRETQYF.

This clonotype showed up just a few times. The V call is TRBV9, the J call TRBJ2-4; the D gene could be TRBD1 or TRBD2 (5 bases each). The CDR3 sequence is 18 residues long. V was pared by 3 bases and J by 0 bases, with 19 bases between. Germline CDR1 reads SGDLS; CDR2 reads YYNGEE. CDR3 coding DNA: TGTGCCAGCAGCGCGGGACCCAAGGAGGAATTAGCCAAAAACATTCAGTACTTC. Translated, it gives CASSAGPKEELAKNIQYF.

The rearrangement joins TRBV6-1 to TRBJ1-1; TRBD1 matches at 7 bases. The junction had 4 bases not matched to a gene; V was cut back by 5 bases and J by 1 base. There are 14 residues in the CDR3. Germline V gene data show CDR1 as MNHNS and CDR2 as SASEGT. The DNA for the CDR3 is TGTGCCAGCAGTACAGGGGAAGAGAACACTGAAGCTTTCTTT. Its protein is CASSTGEENTEAFF.

The CDR3 bases are TGTGCCAGCAGCCTATCACAGGGGGCAGACACCATATATTTT. Amino acids: CASSLSQGADTIYF. The V call is TRBV7-9, the J call TRBJ1-3, with 9 bases fitting TRBD1. CDR3 length equals 14 residues. Per germline, CDR1 SEHNR and CDR2 FQNEAQ (reference sequence). V was clipped by 5 bases and J by 8 bases; unmatched bases: 7.

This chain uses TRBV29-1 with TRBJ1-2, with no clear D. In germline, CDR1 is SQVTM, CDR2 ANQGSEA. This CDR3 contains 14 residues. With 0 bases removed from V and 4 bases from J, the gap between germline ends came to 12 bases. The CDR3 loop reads CSVEDREGSYGYTF. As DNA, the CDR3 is TGCAGCGTTGAAGATCGAGAGGGCAGCTATGGCTACACCTTC.

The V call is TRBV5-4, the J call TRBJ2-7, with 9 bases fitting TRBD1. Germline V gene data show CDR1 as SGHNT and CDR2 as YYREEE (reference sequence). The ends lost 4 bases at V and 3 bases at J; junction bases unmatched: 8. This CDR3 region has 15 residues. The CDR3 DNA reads TGTGCCAGCAGCCTAACGGGACAGGGAGACTACGAGCAGTACTTC. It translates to CASSLTGQGDYEQYF.

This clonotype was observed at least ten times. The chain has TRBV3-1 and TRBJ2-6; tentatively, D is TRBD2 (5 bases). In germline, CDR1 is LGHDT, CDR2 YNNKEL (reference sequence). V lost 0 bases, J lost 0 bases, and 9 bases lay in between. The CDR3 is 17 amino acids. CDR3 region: CASSQDRRLSGANVLTF. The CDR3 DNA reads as TGTGCCAGCAGCCAAGATAGGAGGCTCTCTGGGGCCAACGTCCTGACTTTC.

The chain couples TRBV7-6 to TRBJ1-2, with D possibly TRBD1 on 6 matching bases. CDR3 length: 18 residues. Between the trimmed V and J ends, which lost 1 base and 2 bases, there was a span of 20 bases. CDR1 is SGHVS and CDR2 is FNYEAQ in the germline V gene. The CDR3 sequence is CASSLGPGTNIGNYGYTF. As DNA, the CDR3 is TGTGCCAGCAGCTTAGGTCCCGGGACAAATATTGGGAACTATGGCTACACCTTC.

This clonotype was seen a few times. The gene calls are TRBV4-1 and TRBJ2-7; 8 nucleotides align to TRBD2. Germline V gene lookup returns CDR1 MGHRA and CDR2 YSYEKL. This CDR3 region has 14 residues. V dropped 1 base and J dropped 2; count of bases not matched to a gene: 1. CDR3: CASSQGGGPYEQYF. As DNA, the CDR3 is TGCGCCAGCAGCCAAGGCGGGGGGCCCTACGAGCAGTACTTC.

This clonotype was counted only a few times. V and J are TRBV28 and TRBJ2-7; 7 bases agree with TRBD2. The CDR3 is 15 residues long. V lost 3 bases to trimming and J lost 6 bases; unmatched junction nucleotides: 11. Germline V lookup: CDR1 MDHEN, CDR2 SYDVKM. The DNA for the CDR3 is TGTGCCAGCAGTTTGCCGGGACTACGGGACTGCGAGCAGTACTTC. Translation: CASSLPGLRDCEQYF.

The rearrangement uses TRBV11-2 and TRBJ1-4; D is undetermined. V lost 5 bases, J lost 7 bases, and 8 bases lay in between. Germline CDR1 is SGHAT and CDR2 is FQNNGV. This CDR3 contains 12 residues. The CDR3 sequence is CASSPRIEKLFF. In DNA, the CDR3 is TGTGCCAGCAGCCCGAGGATTGAAAAACTGTTTTTT.

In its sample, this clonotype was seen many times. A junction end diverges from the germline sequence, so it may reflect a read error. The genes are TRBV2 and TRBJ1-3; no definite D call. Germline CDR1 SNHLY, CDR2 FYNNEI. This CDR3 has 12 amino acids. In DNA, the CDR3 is TGTGCCAGCAGTGAAGCCGCGTACCATTCCGATTTT. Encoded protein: CASSEAAYHSDF.

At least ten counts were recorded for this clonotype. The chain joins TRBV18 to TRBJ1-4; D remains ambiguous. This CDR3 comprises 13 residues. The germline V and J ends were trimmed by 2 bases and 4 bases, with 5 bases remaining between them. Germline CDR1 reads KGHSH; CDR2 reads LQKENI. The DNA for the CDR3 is TGTGCCAGCTCACCAGGATTTAATGAAAAACTGTTTTTT. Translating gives CASSPGFNEKLFF.

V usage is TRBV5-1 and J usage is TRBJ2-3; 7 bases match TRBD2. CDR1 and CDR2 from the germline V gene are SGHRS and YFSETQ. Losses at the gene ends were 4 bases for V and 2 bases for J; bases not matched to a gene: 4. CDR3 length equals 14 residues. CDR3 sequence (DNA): TGCGCCAGCAGCGCAGCGGGGACCACAGATACGCAGTATTTT. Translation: CASSAAGTTDTQYF. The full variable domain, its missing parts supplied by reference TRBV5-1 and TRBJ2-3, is KAGVTQTPRYLIKTRGQQVTLSCSPISGHRSVSWYQQTPGQGLQFLFEYFSETQRNKGNFPGRFSGRQFSNSRSEMNVSTLELGDSALYLCASSAAGTTDTQYFGPGTRLTVL.

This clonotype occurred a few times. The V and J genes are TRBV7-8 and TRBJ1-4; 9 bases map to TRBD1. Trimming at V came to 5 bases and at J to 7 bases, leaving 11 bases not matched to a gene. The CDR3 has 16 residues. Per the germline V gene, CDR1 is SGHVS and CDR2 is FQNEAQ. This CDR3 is CASSPRRDRDVEKLFF. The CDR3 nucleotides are TGTGCCAGCAGCCCGCGCCGGGACAGGGACGTTGAAAAACTGTTTTTT.

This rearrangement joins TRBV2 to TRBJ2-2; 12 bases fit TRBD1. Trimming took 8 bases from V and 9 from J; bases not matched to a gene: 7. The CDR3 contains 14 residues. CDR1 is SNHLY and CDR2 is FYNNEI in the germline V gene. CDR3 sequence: CASAPGQGARELFF. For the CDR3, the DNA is TGTGCCAGCGCTCCGGGACAGGGGGCTCGGGAGCTGTTTTTT.

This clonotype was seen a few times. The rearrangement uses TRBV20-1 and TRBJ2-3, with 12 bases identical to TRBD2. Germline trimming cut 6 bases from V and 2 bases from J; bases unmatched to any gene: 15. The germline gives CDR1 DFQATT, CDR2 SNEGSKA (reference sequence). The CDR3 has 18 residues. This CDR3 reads CSASSSGGAGQDTDTQYF. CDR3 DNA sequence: TGCAGTGCGTCCTCTAGCGGGGGGGCCGGACAAGACACAGATACGCAGTATTTT.

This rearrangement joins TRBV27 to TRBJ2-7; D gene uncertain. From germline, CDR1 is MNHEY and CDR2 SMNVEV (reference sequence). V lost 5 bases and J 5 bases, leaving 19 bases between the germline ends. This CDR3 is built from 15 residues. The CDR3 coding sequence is TGTGCCAGCAGTCCCCGAAGACCCATCCTAGACGAGCAGTACTTC. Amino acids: CASSPRRPILDEQYF.

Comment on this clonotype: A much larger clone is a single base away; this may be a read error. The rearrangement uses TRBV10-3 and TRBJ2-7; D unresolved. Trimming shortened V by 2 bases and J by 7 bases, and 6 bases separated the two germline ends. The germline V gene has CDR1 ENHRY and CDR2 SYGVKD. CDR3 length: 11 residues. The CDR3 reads CAISEGEEQYF. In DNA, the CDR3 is TGTGCCATCAGTGAGGGAGAAGAGCAGTACTTC.

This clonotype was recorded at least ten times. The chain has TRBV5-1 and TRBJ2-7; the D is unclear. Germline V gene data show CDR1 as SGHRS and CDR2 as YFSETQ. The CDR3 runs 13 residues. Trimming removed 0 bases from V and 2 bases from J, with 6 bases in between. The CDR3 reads CASSLARAYEQYF. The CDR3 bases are TGCGCCAGCAGCTTGGCCAGAGCCTACGAGCAGTACTTC.